The next 4 T cell receptor beta chains were all read from a single sample in a study of response to subunit inactivated influenza vaccine (dated by TCRdb to the late 2010s). Receptor libraries were prepared by RT-PCR. The reads were generated on an Illumina HiSeq 2500. TCRdb ran its own pipeline on the public reads, namely fastp trimming at Q25 and MiXCR clone calling, and kept in-frame beta chains. For every CDR3 protein sequence, its rows merge into one entry that carries the most common genes and DNA. The sample table records a few hundred thousand distinct CDR3 sequences; roughly 15% of these occur just once. 11% of the sample lies in the top ten. The specimen comprised PBMCs from blood, sampled 11 to 12 days after vaccination. The source of these receptors is a man over 45 who received an inactivated influenza vaccine. Donor details come from another sample of the same person, matched by shared clones.

This clonotype was observed many times. The rearrangement uses TRBV5-1 and TRBJ2-7; D might be TRBD2 (5 bases). Trimming shortened V by 0 bases and J by 2 bases, and 18 bases separated the two germline ends. This CDR3 spans 17 amino acids. Germline V CDR1 and CDR2: SGHRS, YFSETQ. CDR3 nucleotide sequence: TGCGCCAGCAGCTTGGGAGTACGGCTAGCTGATACCTACGAGCAGTACTTC. Translating gives CASSLGVRLADTYEQYF.

The chain has TRBV28 and TRBJ2-3, with unresolved D. Germline V CDR1 and CDR2: MDHEN, SYDVKM. The CDR3 loop spans 12 amino acids. V was trimmed by 5 bases and J by 3 bases, leaving 6 bases between them. CDR3 amino acids: CASSDQTDTQYF. The CDR3 DNA sequence: TGTGCCAGCAGTGACCAGACAGATACGCAGTATTTT.

The V gene is TRBV7-9, the J gene TRBJ1-1, with TRBD1 matching 7 bases. Germline V gene lookup returns CDR1 SEHNR and CDR2 FQNEAQ (reference sequence). The CDR3 contains 15 residues. V shed 5 bases, J shed 5 bases, and the junction held 11 bases outside the gene matches. CDR3 in DNA: TGTGCCAGCAGCGGAACTGCGGGCAGGGGGACTGAAGCTTTCTTT. It translates to CASSGTAGRGTEAFF.

This clonotype was counted a few times. The chain has TRBV10-3 and TRBJ2-1; 7 bases fit TRBD2. Germline lookup yields CDR1 ENHRY and CDR2 SYGVKD. Trimming cost V 10 bases and J 6 bases; bases outside gene matches: 15. This CDR3 region has 15 residues. CDR3 sequence (DNA): TGTGCCACGGGTGGCGGGAGTGCAGCGGGCAATGAGCAGTTCTTC. Its protein product is CATGGGSAAGNEQFF.